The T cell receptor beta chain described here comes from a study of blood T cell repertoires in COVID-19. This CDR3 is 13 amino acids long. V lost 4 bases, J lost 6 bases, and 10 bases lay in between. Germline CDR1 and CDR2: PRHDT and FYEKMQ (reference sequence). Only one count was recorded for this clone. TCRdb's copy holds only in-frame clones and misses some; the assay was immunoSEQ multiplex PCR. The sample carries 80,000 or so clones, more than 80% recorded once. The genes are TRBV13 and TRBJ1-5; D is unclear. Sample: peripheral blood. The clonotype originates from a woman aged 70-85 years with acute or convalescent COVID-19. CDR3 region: CASSSESGQPQHF. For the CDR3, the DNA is TGTGCCAGCAGCTCCGAGTCCGGTCAGCCCCAGCATTTT.